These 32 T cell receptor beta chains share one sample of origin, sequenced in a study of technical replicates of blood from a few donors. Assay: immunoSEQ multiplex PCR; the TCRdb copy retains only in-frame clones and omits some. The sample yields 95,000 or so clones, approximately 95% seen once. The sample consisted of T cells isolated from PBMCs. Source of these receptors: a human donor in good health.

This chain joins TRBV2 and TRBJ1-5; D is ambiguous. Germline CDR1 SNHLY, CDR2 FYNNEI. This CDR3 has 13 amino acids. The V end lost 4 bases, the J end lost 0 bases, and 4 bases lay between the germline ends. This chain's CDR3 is CASSGSSNQPQHF. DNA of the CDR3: TGTGCCAGCAGTGGCAGTAGCAATCAGCCCCAGCATTTT.

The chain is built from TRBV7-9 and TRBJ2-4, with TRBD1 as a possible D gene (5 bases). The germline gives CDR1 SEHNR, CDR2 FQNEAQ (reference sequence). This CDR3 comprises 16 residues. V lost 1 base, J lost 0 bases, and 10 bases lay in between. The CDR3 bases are TGTGCCAGCAGCTTAGTTTCCCAGGGAGCCAAAAACATTCAGTACTTC. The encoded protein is CASSLVSQGAKNIQYF. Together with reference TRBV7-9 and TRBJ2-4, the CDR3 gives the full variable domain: DTGVSQNPRHKITKRGQNVTFRCDPISEHNRLYWYRQTLGQGPEFLTYFQNEAQLEKSRLLSDRFSAERPKGSFSTLEIQRTEQGDSAMYLCASSLVSQGAKNIQYFGAGTRLSVL.

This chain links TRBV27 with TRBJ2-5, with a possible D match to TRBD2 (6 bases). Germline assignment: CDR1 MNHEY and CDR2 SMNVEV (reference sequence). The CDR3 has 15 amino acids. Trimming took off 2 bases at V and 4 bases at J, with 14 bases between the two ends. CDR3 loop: CASSLEPGVRETQYF. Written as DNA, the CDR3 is TGTGCCAGCAGTTTAGAACCGGGAGTTAGAGAGACCCAGTACTTC.

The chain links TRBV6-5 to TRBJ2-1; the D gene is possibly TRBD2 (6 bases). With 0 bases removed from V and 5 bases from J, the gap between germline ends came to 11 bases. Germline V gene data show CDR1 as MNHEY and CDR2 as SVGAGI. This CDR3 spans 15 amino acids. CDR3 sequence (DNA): TGTGCCAGCAGTTACTCGAGGGGACTGGACAATGAGCAGTTCTTC. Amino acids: CASSYSRGLDNEQFF.

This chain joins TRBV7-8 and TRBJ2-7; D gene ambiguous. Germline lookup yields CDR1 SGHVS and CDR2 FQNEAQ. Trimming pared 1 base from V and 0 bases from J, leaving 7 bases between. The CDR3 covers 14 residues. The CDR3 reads CASSLGGLSYEQYF. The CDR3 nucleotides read TGTGCCAGCAGCTTAGGTGGCCTCTCCTACGAGCAGTACTTC.

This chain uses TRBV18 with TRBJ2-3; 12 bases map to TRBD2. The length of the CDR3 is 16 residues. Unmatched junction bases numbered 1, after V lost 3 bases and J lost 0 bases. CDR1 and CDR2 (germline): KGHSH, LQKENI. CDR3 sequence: CASSPGTSGSTDTQYF. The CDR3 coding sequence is TGTGCCAGCTCACCTGGGACTAGCGGGAGCACAGATACGCAGTATTTT.

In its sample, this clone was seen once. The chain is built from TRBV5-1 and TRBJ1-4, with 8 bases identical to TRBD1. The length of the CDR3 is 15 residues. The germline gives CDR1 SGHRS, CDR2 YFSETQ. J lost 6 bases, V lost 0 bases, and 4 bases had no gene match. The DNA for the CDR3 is TGCGCCAGCAGCTTGGCCGGACAGGGTTATGAAAAACTGTTTTTT. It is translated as CASSLAGQGYEKLFF. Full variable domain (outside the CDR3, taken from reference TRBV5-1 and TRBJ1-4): KAGVTQTPRYLIKTRGQQVTLSCSPISGHRSVSWYQQTPGQGLQFLFEYFSETQRNKGNFPGRFSGRQFSNSRSEMNVSTLELGDSALYLCASSLAGQGYEKLFFGSGTQLSVL.

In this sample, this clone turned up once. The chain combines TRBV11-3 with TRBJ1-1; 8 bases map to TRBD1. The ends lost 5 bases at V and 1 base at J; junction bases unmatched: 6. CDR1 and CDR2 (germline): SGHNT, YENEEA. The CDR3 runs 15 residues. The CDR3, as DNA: TGTGCCAGCAGCGGAGACAGGGGCTGGAACACTGAAGCTTTCTTT. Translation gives CASSGDRGWNTEAFF.

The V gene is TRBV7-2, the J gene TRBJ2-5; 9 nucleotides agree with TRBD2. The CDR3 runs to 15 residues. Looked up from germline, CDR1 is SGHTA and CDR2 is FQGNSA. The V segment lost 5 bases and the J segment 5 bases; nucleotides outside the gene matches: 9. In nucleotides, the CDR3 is TGTGCCAGCAGCGAGGGACTAGCTTTTGGGGAGACCCAGTACTTC. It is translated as CASSEGLAFGETQYF.

The CDR3 nucleotides read TGTGCCAGCCGCCCTTTGCGGGAGGGGCCCATCCACACAGATACGCAGTATTTT. Its protein product is CASRPLREGPIHTDTQYF. The rearrangement links TRBV4-2 to TRBJ2-3; 9 bases fit TRBD2. In germline, CDR1 is LGHNA, CDR2 YNFKEQ. V trimming: 8 bases; J trimming: 2 bases; junction bases outside the gene matches: 17. This CDR3 has 18 amino acids.

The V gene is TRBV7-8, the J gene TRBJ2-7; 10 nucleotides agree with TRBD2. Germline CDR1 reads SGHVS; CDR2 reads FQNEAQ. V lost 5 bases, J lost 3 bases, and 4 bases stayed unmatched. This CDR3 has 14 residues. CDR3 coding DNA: TGTGCCAGCAGCCTTAGCGGGAGGTTCTACGAGCAGTACTTC. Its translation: CASSLSGRFYEQYF.

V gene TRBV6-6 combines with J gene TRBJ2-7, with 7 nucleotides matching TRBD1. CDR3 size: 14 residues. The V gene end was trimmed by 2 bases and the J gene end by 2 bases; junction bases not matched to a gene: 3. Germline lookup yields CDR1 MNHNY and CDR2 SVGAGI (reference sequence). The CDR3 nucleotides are TGTGCCAGCAGTTACGGTCAGGGGGCCTACGAGCAGTACTTC. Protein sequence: CASSYGQGAYEQYF.

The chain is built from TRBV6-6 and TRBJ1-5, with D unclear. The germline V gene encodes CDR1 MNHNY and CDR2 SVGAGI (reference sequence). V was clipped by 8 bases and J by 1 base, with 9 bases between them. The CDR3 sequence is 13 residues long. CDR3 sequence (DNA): TGTGCCAGCTCCGCCGGGAGCAATCAGCCCCAGCATTTT. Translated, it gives CASSAGSNQPQHF.

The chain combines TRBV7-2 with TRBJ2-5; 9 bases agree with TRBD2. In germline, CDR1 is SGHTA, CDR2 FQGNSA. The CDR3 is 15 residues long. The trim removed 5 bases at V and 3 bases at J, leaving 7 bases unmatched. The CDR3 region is CASSTVAGVEETQYF. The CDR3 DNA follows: TGTGCCAGCAGCACCGTAGCGGGAGTAGAAGAGACCCAGTACTTC.

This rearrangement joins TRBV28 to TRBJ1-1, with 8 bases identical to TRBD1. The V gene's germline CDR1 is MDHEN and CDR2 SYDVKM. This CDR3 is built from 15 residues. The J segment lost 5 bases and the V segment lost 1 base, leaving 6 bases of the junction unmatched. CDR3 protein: CASSLLPGGMTEAFF. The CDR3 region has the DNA TGTGCCAGCAGTTTATTGCCAGGGGGCATGACTGAAGCTTTCTTT.

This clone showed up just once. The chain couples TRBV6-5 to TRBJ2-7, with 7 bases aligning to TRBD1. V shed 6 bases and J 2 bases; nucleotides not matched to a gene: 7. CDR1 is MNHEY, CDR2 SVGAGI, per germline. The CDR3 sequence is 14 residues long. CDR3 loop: CASSPGTVPYEQYF. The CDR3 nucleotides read TGTGCCAGCAGCCCCGGGACAGTGCCCTACGAGCAGTACTTC.

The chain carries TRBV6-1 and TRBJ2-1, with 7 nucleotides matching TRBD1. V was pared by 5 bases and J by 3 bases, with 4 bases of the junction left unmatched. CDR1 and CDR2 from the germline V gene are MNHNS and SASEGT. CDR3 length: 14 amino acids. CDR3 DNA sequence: TGTGCCAGCAGTTCGGGACAGTACTACAATGAGCAGTTCTTC. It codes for CASSSGQYYNEQFF.

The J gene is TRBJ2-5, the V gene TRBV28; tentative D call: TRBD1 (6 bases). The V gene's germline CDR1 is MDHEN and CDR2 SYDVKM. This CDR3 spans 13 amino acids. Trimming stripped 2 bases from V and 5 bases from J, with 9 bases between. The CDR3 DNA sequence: TGTGCCAGCAGTTTAAACAGGGATGAGACCCAGTACTTC. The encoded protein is CASSLNRDETQYF.

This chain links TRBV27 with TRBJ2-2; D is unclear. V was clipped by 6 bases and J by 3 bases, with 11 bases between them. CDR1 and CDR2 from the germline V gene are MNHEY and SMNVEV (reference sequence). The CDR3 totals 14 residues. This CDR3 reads CASRETKHTGELFF. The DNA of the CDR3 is TGTGCCAGCAGAGAGACAAAGCACACCGGGGAGCTGTTTTTT.

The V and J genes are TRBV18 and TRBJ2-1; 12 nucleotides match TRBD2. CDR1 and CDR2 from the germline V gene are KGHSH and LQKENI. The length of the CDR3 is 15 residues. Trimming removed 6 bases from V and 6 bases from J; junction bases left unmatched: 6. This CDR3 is CASSQLAGGVNEQFF. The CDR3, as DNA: TGTGCCAGCTCGCAACTAGCGGGAGGCGTCAATGAGCAGTTCTTC.

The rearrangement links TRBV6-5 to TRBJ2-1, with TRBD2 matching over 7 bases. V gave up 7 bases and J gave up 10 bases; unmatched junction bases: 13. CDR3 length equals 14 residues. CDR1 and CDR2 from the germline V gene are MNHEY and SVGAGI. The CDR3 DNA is TGTGCCAGCATGCCTAGCGGTGGAGGTTGGGAGCAGTTCTTC. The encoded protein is CASMPSGGGWEQFF.

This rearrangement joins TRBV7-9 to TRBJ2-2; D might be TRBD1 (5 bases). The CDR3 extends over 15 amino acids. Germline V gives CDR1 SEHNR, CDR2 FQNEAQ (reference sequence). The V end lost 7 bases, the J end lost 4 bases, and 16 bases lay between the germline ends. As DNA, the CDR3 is TGTGCCAGCATCCCCAGACAGCGCGTCACCGGGGAGCTGTTTTTT. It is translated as CASIPRQRVTGELFF.

The CDR3 sequence is CASSVGYGRATDTQYF. CDR3 sequence (DNA): TGTGCCAGCAGCGTAGGATACGGGAGGGCAACAGATACGCAGTATTTT. The chain couples TRBV9 to TRBJ2-3, with TRBD2 identical over 8 bases. This CDR3 spans 16 amino acids. Germline loops: CDR1 SGDLS, CDR2 YYNGEE. V lost 0 bases and J lost 3; bases outside the gene matches: 6. The full variable domain, its missing parts supplied by reference TRBV9 and TRBJ2-3, is DSGVTQTPKHLITATGQRVTLRCSPRSGDLSVYWYQQSLDQGLQFLIQYYNGEERAKGNILERFSAQQFPDLHSELNLSSLELGDSALYFCASSVGYGRATDTQYFGPGTRLTVL.

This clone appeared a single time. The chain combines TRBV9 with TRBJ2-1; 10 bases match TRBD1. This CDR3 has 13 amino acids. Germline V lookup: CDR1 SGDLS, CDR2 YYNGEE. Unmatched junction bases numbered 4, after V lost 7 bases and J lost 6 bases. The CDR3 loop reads CASGQGVGNEQFF. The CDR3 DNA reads TGTGCCAGCGGACAGGGGGTTGGCAATGAGCAGTTCTTC.

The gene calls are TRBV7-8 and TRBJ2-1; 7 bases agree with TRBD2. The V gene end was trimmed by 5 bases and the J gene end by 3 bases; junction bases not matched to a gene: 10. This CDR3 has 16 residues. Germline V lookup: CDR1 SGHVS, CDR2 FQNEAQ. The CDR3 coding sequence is TGTGCCAGCAGCCAACCCCGGACTAGTCTCTACAATGAGCAGTTCTTC. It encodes CASSQPRTSLYNEQFF.

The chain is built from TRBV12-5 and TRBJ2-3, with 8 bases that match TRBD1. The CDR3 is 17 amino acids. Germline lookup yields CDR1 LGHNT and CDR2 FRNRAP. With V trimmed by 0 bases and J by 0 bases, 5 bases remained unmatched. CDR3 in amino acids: CASGLVRQGMSTDTQYF. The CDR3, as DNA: TGTGCTAGTGGTTTGGTACGACAGGGGATGAGCACAGATACGCAGTATTTT.

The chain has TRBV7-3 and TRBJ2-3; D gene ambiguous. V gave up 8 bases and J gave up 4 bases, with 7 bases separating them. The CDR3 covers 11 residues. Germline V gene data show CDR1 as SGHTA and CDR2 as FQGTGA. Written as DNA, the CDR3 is TGTGCCAGCGCTGAGGCAGATACGCAGTATTTT. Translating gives CASAEADTQYF.

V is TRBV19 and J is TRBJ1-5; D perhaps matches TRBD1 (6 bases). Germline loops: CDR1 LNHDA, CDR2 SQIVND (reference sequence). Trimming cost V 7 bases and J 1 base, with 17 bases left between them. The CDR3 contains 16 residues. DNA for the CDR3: TGTGCCAGTATAGCGGGGGCTTCGGTAAGCAATCAGCCCCAGCATTTT. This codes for CASIAGASVSNQPQHF.

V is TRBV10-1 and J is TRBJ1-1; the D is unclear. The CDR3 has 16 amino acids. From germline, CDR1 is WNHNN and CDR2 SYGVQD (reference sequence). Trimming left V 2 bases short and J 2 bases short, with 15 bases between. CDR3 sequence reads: CASSEANRGPNTEAFF. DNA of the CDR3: TGCGCCAGCAGTGAGGCGAACCGCGGGCCCAACACTGAAGCTTTCTTT.

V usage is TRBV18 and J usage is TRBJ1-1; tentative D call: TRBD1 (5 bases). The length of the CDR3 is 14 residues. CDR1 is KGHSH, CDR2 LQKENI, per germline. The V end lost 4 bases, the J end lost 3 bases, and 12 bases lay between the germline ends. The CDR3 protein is CASSLGGLDTEAFF. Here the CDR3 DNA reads TGTGCCAGCTCACTGGGGGGTTTAGACACTGAAGCTTTCTTT.

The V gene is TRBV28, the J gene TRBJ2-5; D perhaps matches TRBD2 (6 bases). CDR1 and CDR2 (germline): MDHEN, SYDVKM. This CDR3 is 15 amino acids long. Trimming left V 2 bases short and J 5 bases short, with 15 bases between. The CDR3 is CASSLNGRTEETQYF. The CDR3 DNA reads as TGTGCCAGCAGTTTAAACGGGAGAACCGAGGAGACCCAGTACTTC.

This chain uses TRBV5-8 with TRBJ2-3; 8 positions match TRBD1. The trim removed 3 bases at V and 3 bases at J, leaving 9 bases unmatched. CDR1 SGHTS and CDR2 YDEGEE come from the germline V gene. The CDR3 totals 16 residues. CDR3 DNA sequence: TGTGCCAGCAGCTCCGGGACAGGTCGTATTACAGATACGCAGTATTTT. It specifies CASSSGTGRITDTQYF.